Each of the 21 T cell receptor beta chains below was sequenced from the same sample in a study of control samples from healthy donors and cancer patients. Only in-frame clones appear in the TCRdb table, and some are missing; sequencing was by immunoSEQ multiplex PCR. The table lists some 140,000 clones, 90% to 95% of them singletons. Sequenced: blood. These receptors were taken from a middle-aged man in good health.

The DNA for the CDR3 is TGTGCCAGCAGCTTCCCGGCTAACACTGAAGCTTTCTTT. It translates to CASSFPANTEAFF. This chain joins TRBV7-9 and TRBJ1-1; D call uncertain. The CDR3 totals 13 residues. The germline V gene encodes CDR1 SEHNR and CDR2 FQNEAQ (reference sequence). Deletions cut 3 bases from V and 2 bases from J, with 7 bases between. The full variable domain, rest sourced from reference TRBV7-9 and TRBJ1-1, is DTGVSQNPRHKITKRGQNVTFRCDPISEHNRLYWYRQTLGQGPEFLTYFQNEAQLEKSRLLSDRFSAERPKGSFSTLEIQRTEQGDSAMYLCASSFPANTEAFFGQGTRLTVV.

The chain couples TRBV30 to TRBJ1-4; D possibly corresponds to TRBD1 (5 bases). The germline V gene encodes CDR1 GTSNPN and CDR2 SVGIG (reference sequence). The V gene lost 5 bases and the J gene lost 8 bases, with 15 bases spanning the gap. The CDR3 length is 13 residues. The chain's CDR3 is CAWSDRGGEKLFF. The CDR3 DNA is TGTGCCTGGTCCGACCGGGGGGGAGAAAAACTGTTTTTT.

In DNA, the CDR3 is TGTGCCAGCAGTGAACAACAGGGCTACTATGGCTACACCTTC. It encodes CASSEQQGYYGYTF. The J gene is TRBJ1-2, the V gene TRBV6-1, with D tentatively TRBD1 (6 bases). Germline CDR1 is MNHNS and CDR2 is SASEGT. V lost 2 bases, J lost 3 bases, and 10 bases lay in between. CDR3 length: 14 residues.

With respect to this clone: In the same sample, other DNA sequences code for this CDR3. The CDR3 coding sequence is TGTGCCAGCAGCCAGGGGATGAACACTGAAGCTTTCTTT. Translation gives CASSQGMNTEAFF. This chain joins TRBV3-1 (or the pseudogene TRBV3-2) and TRBJ1-1; D unresolved. The V end was cut by 3 bases, the J end by 0 bases, with 5 bases between. This CDR3 comprises 13 residues. The germline V gene has CDR1 LGHDT and CDR2 YNNKEL (reference sequence).

This chain joins TRBV13 and TRBJ1-4; 9 bases match TRBD1. The CDR3 consists of 15 residues. Germline-derived CDR1 and CDR2 are PRHDT and FYEKMQ (reference sequence). The trim removed 5 bases at V and 6 bases at J, leaving 7 bases unmatched. In nucleotides, the CDR3 is TGTGCCAGCAGCGAAGGGACAGGGCTAGATGAAAAACTGTTTTTT. Its translation: CASSEGTGLDEKLFF.

V and J are TRBV19 and TRBJ2-1, with TRBD1 matching 10 bases. The CDR3 is 14 amino acids. The V gene's germline CDR1 is LNHDA and CDR2 SQIVND (reference sequence). The trim removed 5 bases at V and 7 bases at J, leaving 5 bases unmatched. The CDR3 DNA is TGTGCCAGTAGTTGGGGACAGGGGAGTAATGAGCAGTTCTTC. Encoded protein: CASSWGQGSNEQFF.

The chain combines TRBV7-2 with TRBJ1-1; D gene unclear. The CDR3 loop spans 12 amino acids. Between the trimmed V and J ends, which lost 5 bases and 1 base, there was a span of 5 bases. Germline CDR1 reads SGHTA; CDR2 reads FQGNSA. Here the CDR3 DNA reads TGTGCCAGCAGCACCACGAACACTGAAGCTTTCTTT. As protein: CASSTTNTEAFF.

The chain is built from TRBV20-1 and TRBJ2-1; D unresolved. Deletions cut 6 bases from V and 7 bases from J, with 7 bases between. Germline loops: CDR1 DFQATT, CDR2 SNEGSKA (reference sequence). CDR3 length: 10 residues. In DNA, the CDR3 is TGCAGTGCAGCCCAGAATGAGCAGTTCTTC. It encodes CSAAQNEQFF.

The J gene is TRBJ2-3, the V gene TRBV7-9; D tentatively reads TRBD1 or TRBD2 (5 bases each). CDR3 length: 16 amino acids. Trimming took off 1 base at V and 2 bases at J, with 13 bases between the two ends. Germline V gives CDR1 SEHNR, CDR2 FQNEAQ (reference sequence). This CDR3 is CASSLVARGDTDTQYF. The CDR3 DNA reads as TGTGCCAGCAGCTTAGTGGCGAGGGGAGACACAGATACGCAGTATTTT.

The V call is TRBV4-1, the J call TRBJ2-3; the match to TRBD2 covers 11 bases. This CDR3 contains 16 residues. CDR1 is MGHRA, CDR2 YSYEKL, per germline. V was clipped by 1 base and J by 4 bases; unmatched bases: 4. CDR3 loop: CASSQVDSGGADTQYF. DNA for the CDR3: TGCGCCAGCAGCCAAGTCGATAGCGGGGGGGCAGATACGCAGTATTTT.

The gene calls are TRBV25-1 and TRBJ1-1; D might be TRBD1 (5 bases). The CDR3 contains 13 residues. Germline V lookup: CDR1 MGHDK, CDR2 SYGVNS. Trimming removed 9 bases from V and 3 bases from J, with 14 bases in between. This CDR3 is CASRGRGDTEAFF. The CDR3 DNA is TGTGCCAGTAGGGGACGAGGGGACACTGAAGCTTTCTTT.

The J gene is TRBJ2-1, the V gene TRBV30; 8 bases align to TRBD1. Germline V gene lookup returns CDR1 GTSNPN and CDR2 SVGIG (reference sequence). V trimming: 2 bases; J trimming: 3 bases; junction bases outside the gene matches: 6. The CDR3 spans 15 residues. The CDR3, as DNA: TGTGCCTGGAGTCCTCAGGGGGCTCTCTACAATGAGCAGTTCTTC. It yields the protein CAWSPQGALYNEQFF.

The genes are TRBV6-1 and TRBJ2-7; tentative D call: TRBD1 (7 bases). Germline CDR1 MNHNS, CDR2 SASEGT. This CDR3 contains 16 residues. V dropped 0 bases and J dropped 0 bases, with 12 bases sitting between them. The CDR3 bases are TGTGCCAGCAGTGAAGCGGACAGGAGGGCCTCCTACGAGCAGTACTTC. It yields the protein CASSEADRRASYEQYF.

V usage is TRBV11-2 and J usage is TRBJ1-4, with TRBD1 as a possible D gene (5 bases). Germline V gene lookup returns CDR1 SGHAT and CDR2 FQNNGV. Between the trimmed V and J ends, which lost 5 bases and 4 bases, there was a span of 14 bases. CDR3 length: 15 residues. The CDR3 bases are TGTGCCAGCAGCCCGCCGGGACTCATTAATGAAAAACTGTTTTTT. It codes for CASSPPGLINEKLFF.

V gene TRBV28 combines with J gene TRBJ2-2; D is possibly TRBD1 or TRBD2 (6 bases each). V lost 5 bases to trimming and J lost 7 bases, with 17 bases between them. Germline V gene sequence: CDR1 MDHEN, CDR2 SYDVKM. The CDR3 has 15 amino acids. This CDR3 is CASSPLGGWIGELFF. The CDR3 DNA follows: TGTGCCAGCAGTCCCCTCGGGGGCTGGATCGGGGAGCTGTTTTTT.

A remark on this clone: Different DNA sequences within this sample yield the same CDR3. This rearrangement joins TRBV18 to TRBJ2-5; a weak D match, TRBD2 (5 bases). CDR1 and CDR2 from the germline V gene are KGHSH and LQKENI. V dropped 3 bases and J dropped 5 bases, with 7 bases sitting between them. This CDR3 is 12 amino acids long. Here the CDR3 reads CASSPRGETQYF. The CDR3 DNA sequence: TGTGCCAGCTCACCCCGAGGGGAGACCCAGTACTTC.

This rearrangement joins TRBV11-2 to TRBJ1-2; 8 bases agree with TRBD1. Germline trimming cut 4 bases from V and 6 bases from J; bases unmatched to any gene: 13. Germline CDR1 is SGHAT and CDR2 is FQNNGV. CDR3 size: 16 residues. CDR3 region: CASSSRGRGQDDGYTF. DNA of the CDR3: TGTGCCAGCAGCTCGAGGGGCAGGGGGCAGGATGATGGCTACACCTTC.

The rearrangement links TRBV5-1 to TRBJ2-5; D ambiguous. V shed 4 bases and J shed 4 bases, with 14 bases lying between them. Per the germline V gene, CDR1 is SGHRS and CDR2 is YFSETQ. The CDR3 length is 14 residues. CDR3 region: CASSTYSGPETQYF. The CDR3 bases are TGCGCCAGCAGCACATATTCGGGTCCAGAGACCCAGTACTTC.

The V gene is TRBV19, the J gene TRBJ2-7; 8 nucleotides match TRBD1. Germline lookup yields CDR1 LNHDA and CDR2 SQIVND (reference sequence). The V segment lost 5 bases and the J segment 3 bases; nucleotides outside the gene matches: 9. This CDR3 region has 15 residues. The CDR3 DNA reads TGTGCCAGTAGTTACTCCGGGACAGGTATCTACGAGCAGTACTTC. This sequence encodes CASSYSGTGIYEQYF.

The chain combines TRBV7-8 with TRBJ1-1; the D is unclear. The CDR3 spans 14 residues. Trimming took 1 base from V and 5 from J, leaving 11 bases between them. Germline assignment: CDR1 SGHVS and CDR2 FQNEAQ. CDR3 DNA sequence: TGTGCCAGCAGCTTAGTAGGGCGGTTTACTGAAGCTTTCTTT. Amino acids: CASSLVGRFTEAFF.

This clone was seen once. The chain joins TRBV6-5 to TRBJ1-1; D is perhaps TRBD1 (5 bases). Germline assignment: CDR1 MNHEY and CDR2 SVGAGI. Trimming took 0 bases from V and 4 from J, leaving 12 bases between them. This CDR3 spans 15 amino acids. The CDR3 region has the DNA TGTGCCAGCAGTTACTCGGGGGGAGGCGGCACTGAAGCTTTCTTT. This gives the protein CASSYSGGGGTEAFF.